Listed here is a single T cell receptor beta chain. The target antigen is unknown. This CDR3 has 15 residues. This entry belongs to a study of Tregs in tolerant kidney transplant recipients. Study-level points and caveats: Some patients' samples used different primers over time, so nucleotide sequences weren't comparable.

The table came from immunoSEQ multiplex PCR; TCRdb's copy has only in-frame clones and leaves some out. The profile shows 20,000 to 25,000 clones, 81% of them singletons. Related graft donors supplied nonmyeloablative bone marrow transplants, and mixed chimerism was transient. The sample was CD8+ T cells from blood (PBMCs), taken 6 months after the transplant. The sequence came from a human patient who received a combined kidney and bone marrow transplant. Some T cells may be transferred from the graft donor. The chain has TRBV7-5 and TRBJ2-5; the table gives TRBD2 as D, unverified against the DNA. TRBV7-5 counts as a pseudogene. Here the CDR3 DNA reads TGTGTCAGAAGCTTAACGAGGCGGGAGAGAGAGACCCAGTACTTC. Translating it yields CVRSLTRRERETQYF.